Following are 13 T cell receptor beta chains from one sample sequenced in a study of T cells after somatic rescue of genetic block. Some clones are missing from TCRdb's copy, which holds only in-frame ones; the method was immunoSEQ multiplex PCR. The data contain roughly 14,000 clones, around three quarters of them singletons. The sample comprised peripheral blood mononuclear cells (PBMCs). These receptors came from a boy aged 5-17 years.

This clone was found once. V is TRBV6-5 and J is TRBJ1-1, with D possibly TRBD1 on 5 matching bases. The length of the CDR3 is 15 residues. From germline, CDR1 is MNHEY and CDR2 SVGAGI. Deletions cut 5 bases from V and 2 bases from J, with 15 bases between. The CDR3 bases are TGTGCCAGCAGTCCAAGGGGCCACAAAAACACTGAAGCTTTCTTT. Translated, it gives CASSPRGHKNTEAFF.

This clone has only a few counts. The chain employs TRBV7-9 and TRBJ1-2; D is possibly TRBD1 (5 bases). CDR3 length equals 12 residues. Germline values: CDR1 SEHNR, CDR2 FQNEAQ (reference sequence). Trimming left V 7 bases short and J 4 bases short, with 10 bases between. CDR3 coding DNA: TGTGCCAGCACCCAGGGATTCTATGGCTACACCTTC. It is translated as CASTQGFYGYTF.

The CDR3 protein is CAWSTSSLSYEQYF. The DNA of the CDR3 is TGTGCCTGGAGTACTAGCTCTCTTTCCTACGAGCAGTACTTC. The chain carries TRBV30 and TRBJ2-7, with a weak D call TRBD2 (6 bases). Trimming pared 2 bases from V and 1 base from J, leaving 12 bases between. CDR1 is GTSNPN and CDR2 is SVGIG in the germline V gene (reference sequence). This CDR3 has 14 amino acids. Filled out from reference TRBV30 and TRBJ2-7, the complete variable domain reads SQTIHQWPATLVQPVGSPLSLECTVEGTSNPNLYWYRQAAGRGLQLLFYSVGIGQISSEVPQNLSASRPQDRQFILSSKKLLLSDSGFYLCAWSTSSLSYEQYFGPGTRLTVT.

The V and J genes are TRBV4-1 and TRBJ2-7, with D maybe TRBD2 (5 bases). Trimming took off 0 bases at V and 2 bases at J, with 14 bases between the two ends. The CDR3 has 16 residues. Germline CDR1 reads MGHRA; CDR2 reads YSYEKL. The CDR3 sequence is CASSQDLSKGAYEQYF. The DNA of the CDR3 is TGCGCCAGCAGCCAAGACCTTTCAAAGGGAGCCTACGAGCAGTACTTC.

This clone occurred once. The chain combines TRBV15 with TRBJ1-1, with D possibly TRBD1 on 6 matching bases. This CDR3 region has 17 residues. The V end lost 1 base, the J end lost 0 bases, and 15 bases lay between the germline ends. The germline gives CDR1 LNHNV, CDR2 YYDKDF (reference sequence). The CDR3 DNA is TGTGCCACCAGCAGAGGCAGGGCAGGGGTCATGAACACTGAAGCTTTCTTT. Translating gives CATSRGRAGVMNTEAFF.

On this clone: One end of the junction does not line up with germline, which may come from a read error. CDR3 nucleotide sequence: TGTGCTAGCAGCTTAGCTCCAGCGGGAGTAGCAGATACGCAGTATTTT. Translated: CASSLAPAGVADTQYF. This chain uses TRBV7-7 with TRBJ2-3, with 8 nucleotides matching TRBD2. This CDR3 spans 16 amino acids. Per germline, CDR1 SSHAT and CDR2 FNYEAQ (reference sequence).

The V gene is TRBV10-3, the J gene TRBJ1-6; no clear D. CDR3 size: 13 residues. Trimming left V 6 bases short and J 6 bases short, with 9 bases between. CDR1 and CDR2 from the germline V gene are ENHRY and SYGVKD. In DNA form, the CDR3 reads TGTGCCATCAGGGAAATGGGTAATTCACCCCTCCACTTT. Encoded protein: CAIREMGNSPLHF.

This chain connects TRBV27 to TRBJ2-7, with D perhaps TRBD1 (5 bases). CDR3 length: 13 residues. Germline assignment: CDR1 MNHEY and CDR2 SMNVEV (reference sequence). Between the trimmed V and J ends, which lost 3 bases and 1 base, there was a span of 7 bases. The CDR3 sequence is CASSFRQSYEQYF. In DNA form, the CDR3 reads TGTGCCAGCAGTTTTAGACAGTCCTACGAGCAGTACTTC.

V usage is TRBV29-1 and J usage is TRBJ2-1; D perhaps matches TRBD2 (6 bases). CDR3 length: 13 residues. Germline CDR1 SQVTM, CDR2 ANQGSEA. The V gene lost 4 bases and the J gene lost 14 bases, with 21 bases spanning the gap. The CDR3 reads CSVGEAARVLEFF. CDR3 coding DNA: TGCAGCGTTGGGGAGGCAGCCCGGGTCCTAGAGTTCTTC.

This rearrangement joins TRBV19 to TRBJ2-1; 12 nucleotides agree with TRBD1. The CDR3 is 17 residues long. Germline V gene sequence: CDR1 LNHDA, CDR2 SQIVND (reference sequence). V shed 2 bases, J shed 12 bases, and the junction held 14 bases outside the gene matches. The CDR3 nucleotides are TGTGCCAGTAGTATAATTTTAAGAGGGACAGGGGGCCGGGGGCAGTTCTTC. It is translated as CASSIILRGTGGRGQFF.

V gene TRBV7-9 combines with J gene TRBJ2-7; no clear D. V was pared by 5 bases and J by 4 bases, with 3 bases between. The CDR3 consists of 10 residues. Germline lookup yields CDR1 SEHNR and CDR2 FQNEAQ (reference sequence). CDR3 amino acids: CASSPYEQYF. The DNA for the CDR3 is TGTGCCAGCAGCCCATACGAGCAGTACTTC.

The gene calls are TRBV30 and TRBJ2-3; D is perhaps TRBD1 (5 bases). Between the trimmed V and J ends, which lost 3 bases and 4 bases, there was a span of 8 bases. The CDR3 extends over 12 amino acids. CDR1 GTSNPN and CDR2 SVGIG come from the germline V gene (reference sequence). The CDR3 protein is CAWSPGPDTQYF. The CDR3 nucleotides read TGTGCCTGGAGCCCAGGGCCAGATACGCAGTATTTT.

The gene calls are TRBV28 and TRBJ1-6, with unresolved D. The V end was cut by 6 bases, the J end by 0 bases, with 9 bases between. The CDR3 totals 15 residues. Germline CDR1 MDHEN, CDR2 SYDVKM. The CDR3 nucleotides are TGTGCCAGCAGGAAATCTACCTCCTATAATTCACCCCTCCACTTT. Its translation is CASRKSTSYNSPLHF.